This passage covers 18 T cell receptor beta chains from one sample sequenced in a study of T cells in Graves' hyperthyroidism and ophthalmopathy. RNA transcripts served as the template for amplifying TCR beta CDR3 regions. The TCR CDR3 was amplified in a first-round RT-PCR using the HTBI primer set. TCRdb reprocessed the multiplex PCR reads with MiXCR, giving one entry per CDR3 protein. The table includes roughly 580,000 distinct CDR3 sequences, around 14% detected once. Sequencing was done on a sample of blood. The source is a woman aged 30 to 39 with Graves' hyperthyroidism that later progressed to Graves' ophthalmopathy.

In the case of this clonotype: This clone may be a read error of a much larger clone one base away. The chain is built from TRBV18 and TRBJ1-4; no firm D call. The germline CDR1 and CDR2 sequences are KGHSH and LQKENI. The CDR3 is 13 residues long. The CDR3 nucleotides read TGTGCCAGCGTCAGGAGCCTTAATGAAAAACTGTCTTTT. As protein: CASVRSLNEKLSF.

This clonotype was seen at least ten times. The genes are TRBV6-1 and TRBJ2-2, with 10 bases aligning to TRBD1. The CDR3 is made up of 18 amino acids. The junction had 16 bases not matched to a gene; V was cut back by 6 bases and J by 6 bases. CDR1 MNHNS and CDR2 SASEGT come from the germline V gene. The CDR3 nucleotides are TGTGCCAGCAGACCCTCGCGGGGGGACAGGGGTGTATCCGGGGAGCTGTTTTTT. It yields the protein CASRPSRGDRGVSGELFF.

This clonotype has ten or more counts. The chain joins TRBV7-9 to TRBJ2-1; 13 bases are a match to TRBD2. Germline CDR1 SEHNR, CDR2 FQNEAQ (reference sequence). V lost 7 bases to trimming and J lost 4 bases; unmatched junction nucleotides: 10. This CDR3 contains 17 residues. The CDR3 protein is CASIKTGLAGSYNEQFF. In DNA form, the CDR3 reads TGTGCCAGCATCAAAACGGGACTAGCGGGATCATACAATGAGCAGTTCTTC.

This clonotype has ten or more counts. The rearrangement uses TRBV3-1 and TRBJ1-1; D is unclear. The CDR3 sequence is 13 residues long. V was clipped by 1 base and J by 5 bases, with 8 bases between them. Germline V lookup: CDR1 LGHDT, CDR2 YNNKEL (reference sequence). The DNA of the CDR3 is TGTGCCAGCAGCCAAGTCAAATGGACTGAAGCTTTCTTT. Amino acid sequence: CASSQVKWTEAFF.

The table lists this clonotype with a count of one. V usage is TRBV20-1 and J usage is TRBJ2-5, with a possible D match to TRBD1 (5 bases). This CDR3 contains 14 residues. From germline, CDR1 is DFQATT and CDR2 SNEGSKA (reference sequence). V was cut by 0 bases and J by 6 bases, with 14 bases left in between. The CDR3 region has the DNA TGCAGTGCTAGAGATGGGCAGGGAAGAAAGACCCAGTACTTC. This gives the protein CSARDGQGRKTQYF.

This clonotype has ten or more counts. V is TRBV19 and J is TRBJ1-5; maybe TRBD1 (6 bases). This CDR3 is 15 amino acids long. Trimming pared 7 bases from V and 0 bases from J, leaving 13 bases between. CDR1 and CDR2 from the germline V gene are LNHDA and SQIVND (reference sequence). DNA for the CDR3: TGTGCCAGTAAAACCGGGACAATTAGCAATCAGCCCCAGCATTTT. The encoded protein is CASKTGTISNQPQHF.

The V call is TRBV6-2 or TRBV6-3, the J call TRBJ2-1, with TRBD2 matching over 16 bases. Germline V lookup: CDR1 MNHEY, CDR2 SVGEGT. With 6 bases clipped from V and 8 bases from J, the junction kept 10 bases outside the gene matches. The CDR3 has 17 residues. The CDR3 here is CASSAGTSGRAEDEQFF. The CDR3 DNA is TGTGCCAGCAGCGCAGGGACTAGCGGGAGGGCCGAAGATGAGCAGTTCTTC.

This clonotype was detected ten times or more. The CDR3 nucleotides are TGTGCCAGCAGTTTAAAGGGTCCCCGGGGGAGTCAGCCCCAGCATTTT. Amino acid sequence: CASSLKGPRGSQPQHF. The chain couples TRBV12-3 or TRBV12-4 to TRBJ1-5, with D maybe TRBD1 (5 bases). The CDR3 sequence is 16 residues long. With 2 bases removed from V and 6 bases from J, the gap between germline ends came to 17 bases.

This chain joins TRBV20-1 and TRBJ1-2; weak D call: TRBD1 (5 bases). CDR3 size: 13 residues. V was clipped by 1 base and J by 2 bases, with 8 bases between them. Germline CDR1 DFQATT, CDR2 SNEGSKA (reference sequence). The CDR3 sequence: CSARVQGNYGYTF. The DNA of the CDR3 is TGCAGTGCTAGAGTTCAGGGCAACTATGGCTACACCTTC.

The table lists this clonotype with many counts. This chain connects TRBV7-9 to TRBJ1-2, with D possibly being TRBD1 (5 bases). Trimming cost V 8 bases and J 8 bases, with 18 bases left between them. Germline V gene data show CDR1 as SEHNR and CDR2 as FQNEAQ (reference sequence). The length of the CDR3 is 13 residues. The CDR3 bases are TGTGCCAGCTTAGCCAGGGAAGAAGGGGGCTACACCTTC. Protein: CASLAREEGGYTF.

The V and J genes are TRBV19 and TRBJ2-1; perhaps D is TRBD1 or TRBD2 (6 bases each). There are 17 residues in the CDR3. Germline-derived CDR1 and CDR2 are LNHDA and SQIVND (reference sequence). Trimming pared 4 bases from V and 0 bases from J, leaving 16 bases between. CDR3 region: CASSRGAAPSSYNEQFF. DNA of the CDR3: TGTGCCAGTAGTAGGGGGGCGGCCCCGAGCTCCTACAATGAGCAGTTCTTC.

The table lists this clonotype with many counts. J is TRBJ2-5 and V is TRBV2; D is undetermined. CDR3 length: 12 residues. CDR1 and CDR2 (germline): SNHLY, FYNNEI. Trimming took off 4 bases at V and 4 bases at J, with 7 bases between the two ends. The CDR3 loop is CASSVLGETQYF. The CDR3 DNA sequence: TGTGCCAGCAGTGTTCTGGGAGAGACCCAGTACTTC.

CDR3: CSASHQGAVKKNTEAFF. The DNA of the CDR3 is TGCAGTGCCAGTCATCAGGGGGCCGTTAAAAAGAACACTGAAGCTTTCTTT. The chain joins TRBV20-1 to TRBJ1-1; 8 bases align to TRBD1. The CDR3 runs to 17 residues. Trimming took 6 bases from V and 1 from J; bases not matched to a gene: 16. Germline CDR1 and CDR2: DFQATT and SNEGSKA (reference sequence).

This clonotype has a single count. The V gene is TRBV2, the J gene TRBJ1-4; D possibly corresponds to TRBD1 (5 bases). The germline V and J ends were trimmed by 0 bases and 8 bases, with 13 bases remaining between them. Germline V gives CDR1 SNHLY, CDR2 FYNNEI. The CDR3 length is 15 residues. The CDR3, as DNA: TGTGCCAGCAGTGAAGCGGGGGAGGTGGAGGAAAAACTGTTTTTT. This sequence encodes CASSEAGEVEEKLFF.

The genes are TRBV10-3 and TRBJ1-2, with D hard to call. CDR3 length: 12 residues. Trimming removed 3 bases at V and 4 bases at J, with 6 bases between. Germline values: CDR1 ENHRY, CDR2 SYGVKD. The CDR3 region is CAISDSSYGYTF. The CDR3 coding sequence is TGTGCCATCAGTGACAGCAGCTATGGCTACACCTTC.

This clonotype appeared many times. For the CDR3, the DNA is TGTGCCAGCAGAAGAGGAGTTTTCCAGAGGAAGTACTTC. This encodes CASRRGVFQRKYF. The V call is TRBV6-2 or TRBV6-3, the J call TRBJ2-7; D gene ambiguous. V was cut by 6 bases and J by 11 bases, with 20 bases left in between. The CDR3 is 13 amino acids. Germline CDR1 MNHEY, CDR2 SVGEGT.

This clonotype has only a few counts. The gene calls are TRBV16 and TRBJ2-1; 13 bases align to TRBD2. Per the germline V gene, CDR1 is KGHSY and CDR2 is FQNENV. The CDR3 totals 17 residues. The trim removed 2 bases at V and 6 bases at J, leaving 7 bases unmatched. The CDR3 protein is CASSQGGTSGKVNEQFF. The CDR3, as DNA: TGTGCCAGCAGCCAAGGGGGGACTAGCGGGAAGGTCAATGAGCAGTTCTTC.

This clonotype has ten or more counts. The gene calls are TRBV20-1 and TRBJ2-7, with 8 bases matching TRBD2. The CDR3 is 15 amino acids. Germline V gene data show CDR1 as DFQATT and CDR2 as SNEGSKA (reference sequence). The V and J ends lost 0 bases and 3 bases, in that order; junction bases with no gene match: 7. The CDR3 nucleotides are TGCAGTGCTAGAGATGAGCGACTAGCGATCTACGAGCAGTACTTC. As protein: CSARDERLAIYEQYF.